This TCR beta chain was observed in a study of vaccination effects on CD4 cells after COVID-19. Study summary: Sample donation by two convalescent patients took place 16 days and one week before vaccination.

On this clone itself: Antigen specificity is unknown.

Using immunoSEQ multiplex PCR, the repertoire was profiled, and TCRdb retains in-frame clones only, with some absent. The sample has tens of thousands of clones; roughly two thirds are singletons. The ends lost 0 bases at V and 15 bases at J; junction bases unmatched: 5. The CDR3 has 11 amino acids. Germline CDR1 reads DFQATT; CDR2 reads SNEGSKA (reference sequence). Viral peptide pool expansion of antigen-specific CD4+ T cells preceded sequencing in the ViraFEST assay. Upon completion of more than eight days in culture, CD4+ T cells were isolated. This individual tested PCR-positive for SARS-CoV-2 infection between March and December 2020. On both days 3 and 7, half of the culture medium was replaced with IL-2 medium. Study results and caveats: Convalescents showed post-vaccine spike-reactive clones that were mainly new vaccine-induced clones.

The input for sequencing was CD4+ T cells from PBMCs cultured with HIV peptides, taken before COVID-19 vaccination. Subset reported: HIV-1 Nef peptide pool negative control/reference culture. The chain joins TRBV20-1 to TRBJ2-4; 7 nucleotides agree with TRBD2. The receptor comes from a human donor who had a prior SARS-CoV-2 infection. CDR3 loop: CSARDRRTRYF. In nucleotides, the CDR3 is TGCAGTGCTAGAGATAGGAGGACTAGGTACTTC.